The entry that follows covers one T cell receptor (beta chain) sequence. Its antigen is unknown. Here immunoSEQ multiplex PCR was the method, and the copy in TCRdb shows in-frame clones only, minus some. The data contain about 96,000 clones, 88% of them singletons. This specimen comes from a study of T cell responses to AZD1222 COVID-19 vaccine. Turning to the study itself: Pooled together were second doses at about 4 or about 12 weeks. Overall study results and limits: Nearly half of spike-specific TCRs reportedly target unmutated variant regions. Most donors were white British and more were female, and clonal diversity was possibly underestimated. Baseline seropositivity characterized only a handful of AZD1222 recipients.

Germline-derived CDR1 and CDR2 are MNHNY and SVGAGI (reference sequence). The CDR3 is 14 residues long. Trimming cost V 6 bases and J 4 bases, with 13 bases left between them. This sequence originates from an adult in good health. Sample: peripheral blood, taken on day 0 of AZD1222 vaccination. This sequence joins TRBV6-6 and TRBJ2-1, with TRBD2 as a possible D gene (6 bases). CDR3 nucleotide sequence: TGTGCCAGCAGCCCGGGACTCACTTACAATGAGCAGTTCTTC. Translating gives CASSPGLTYNEQFF.